Described below is a single TCR beta chain sequence and its context. This sample is drawn from a study of blood T cell repertoires in COVID-19. Clones were read by immunoSEQ multiplex PCR, and TCRdb kept only the in-frame ones, dropping some. The table lists 170,000 or so clones, approximately 80% of them singletons. V was trimmed by 0 bases and J by 5 bases, leaving 12 bases between them. In germline, CDR1 is KGHDR, CDR2 SFDVKD. This CDR3 comprises 16 residues. The source material was peripheral blood. J is TRBJ2-2 and V is TRBV24-1; tentative D call: TRBD2 (6 bases). This receptor was taken from a woman aged 40 to 50 with COVID-19, enrolled during active disease. CDR3 nucleotide sequence: TGTGCCACCAGTGATTTGGGCAGGGCGGGGACCGGGGAGCTGTTTTTT. It translates to CATSDLGRAGTGELFF.